This T cell receptor beta chain appears in the sequencing data of a study of blood T cell repertoires in COVID-19. Sequencing used immunoSEQ multiplex PCR; TCRdb keeps in-frame clones, though not all of them. The sample carries around 210,000 clones, about three quarters recorded once. V shed 1 base and J shed 7 bases, with 13 bases lying between them. This CDR3 spans 14 amino acids. Germline V lookup: CDR1 MNHNS, CDR2 SASEGT. This rearrangement joins TRBV6-1 to TRBJ1-2, with no clear D. Sequencing was done on a sample of peripheral blood. This clonotype originated in a woman aged 70-85 years with acute or convalescent COVID-19. The CDR3 nucleotides read TGTGCCAGCAGTGAAGACGGGGATGGTCTTGGCTACACCTTC. Amino acid sequence: CASSEDGDGLGYTF.